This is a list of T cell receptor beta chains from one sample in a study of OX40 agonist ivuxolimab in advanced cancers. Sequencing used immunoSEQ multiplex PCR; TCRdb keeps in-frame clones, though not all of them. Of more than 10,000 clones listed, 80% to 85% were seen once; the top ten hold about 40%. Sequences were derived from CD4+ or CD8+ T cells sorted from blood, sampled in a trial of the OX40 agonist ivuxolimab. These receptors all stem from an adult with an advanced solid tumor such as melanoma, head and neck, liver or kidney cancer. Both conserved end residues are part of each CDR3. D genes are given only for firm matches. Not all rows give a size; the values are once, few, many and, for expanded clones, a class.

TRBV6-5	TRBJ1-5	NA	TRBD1	TGTGCCAGCAGCCCTGGACAGGGTGGGAGTCAGCCCCAGCATTTT	CASSPGQGGSQPQHF
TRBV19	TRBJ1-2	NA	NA	TGTGCCAGTAGTATCAACCGCTATGGCTACACCTTC	CASSINRYGYTF
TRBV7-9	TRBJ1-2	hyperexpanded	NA	TGTGCCAGCACAGCAGGGGACTATGGCTACACCTTC	CASTAGDYGYTF
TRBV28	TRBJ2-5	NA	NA	TGTGCCAGCAGTTCGGACGGGTACCAAGAGACCCAGTACTTC	CASSSDGYQETQYF
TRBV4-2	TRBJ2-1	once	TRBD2	TGTGCCAGCAGCCAAGGTCGCGGGAGGGTGTACAATGAGCAGTTCTTC	CASSQGRGRVYNEQFF
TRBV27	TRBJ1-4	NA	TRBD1	TGTGCCAGCAGTTTATTAGGACAGGGTGGAAGCGAAAAACTGTTTTTT	CASSLLGQGGSEKLFF
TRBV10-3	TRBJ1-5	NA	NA	TGTGCCATCAGTGAGTCAACAACGTACAGGGACTGGAGCAATCAGCCCCAGCATTTT	CAISESTTYRDWSNQPQHF
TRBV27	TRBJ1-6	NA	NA	TGTGCCAGCAGTTTCTCTGGCCCCAAAACACCCCTCCACTTT	CASSFSGPKTPLHF
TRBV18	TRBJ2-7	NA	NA	TGTGCCAGCTCACCACCGGACAGCATATACGAGCAGTACTTC	CASSPPDSIYEQYF
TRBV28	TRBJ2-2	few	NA	TGTGCCAGCAGTTTTTCTCGGGCCAGCGCCGGGGAGCTGTTTTTT	CASSFSRASAGELFF
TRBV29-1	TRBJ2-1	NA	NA	TGCAGCGCCAATAGAGGCAATGAGCAGTTCTTC	CSANRGNEQFF
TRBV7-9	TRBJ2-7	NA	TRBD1	TGTGCCAGCAGCTTAGCTGATTCCGGGCAGGGGGTTACCTACGAGCAGTACTTC	CASSLADSGQGVTYEQYF
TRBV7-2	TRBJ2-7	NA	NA	TGTGCCAGCAGCTTGGGGGGACAGTCCTACGAGCAGTACTTC	CASSLGGQSYEQYF
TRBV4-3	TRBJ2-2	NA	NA	TGCGCCAGCAGCCAAGCAGGGGATAAGACCGGGGAGCTGTTTTTT	CASSQAGDKTGELFF
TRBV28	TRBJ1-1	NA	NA	TGTGCCAGCAGTTTTCATAGTGGTAAAGCTTTCTTT	CASSFHSGKAFF
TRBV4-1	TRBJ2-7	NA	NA	TGCGCCAGCAGCCCGAGTCAGGGAAACGATTACGAGCAGTACTTC	CASSPSQGNDYEQYF
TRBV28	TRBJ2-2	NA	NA	TGTGCCAGCAGTTTGACGACGGAGGTCGGGGAGCTGTTTTTT	CASSLTTEVGELFF
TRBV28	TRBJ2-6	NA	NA	TGTGCCAGCAGCCCCGGGGAAGCCTCTGGGGCCAACGTCCTGACTTTC	CASSPGEASGANVLTF
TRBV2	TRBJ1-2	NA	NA	TGTGCCAGCAGTGAGGGGGAACGCTATGGCTACACCTTC	CASSEGERYGYTF
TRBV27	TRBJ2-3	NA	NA	TGTGCCAGCAGTTCCAATAGCGACCCCAGCACAGATACGCAGTATTTT	CASSSNSDPSTDTQYF
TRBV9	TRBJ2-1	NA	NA	TGTGCCAGCGGACAGTACAATGAGCAGTTCTTC	CASGQYNEQFF
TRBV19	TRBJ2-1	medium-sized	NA	TGTGCCAGTAGCAGAAGAGGGACGGAGAGTGTCTACAATGAGCAGTTCTTC	CASSRRGTESVYNEQFF
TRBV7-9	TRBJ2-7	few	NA	TGTGCCAGCAGCTTTGAGGGGGGGGCCTACGAGCAGTACTTC	CASSFEGGAYEQYF
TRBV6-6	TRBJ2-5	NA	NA	TGTGCCAGCGGTTTCCCCCCGAGCCAAGAGACCCAGTACTTC	CASGFPPSQETQYF
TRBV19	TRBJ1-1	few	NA	TGTGCCAGCCGGGATCTGGACACTGAAGCTTTCTTT	CASRDLDTEAFF
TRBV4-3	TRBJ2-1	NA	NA	TGCGCCAGCAGCCAACCTACTAGCTCCTACAATGAGCAGTTCTTC	CASSQPTSSYNEQFF
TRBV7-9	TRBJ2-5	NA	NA	TGTGCCAGCAGCGTACCGCTACAGGAGACCCAGTACTTC	CASSVPLQETQYF
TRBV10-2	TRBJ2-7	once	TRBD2	TGCGCCAGCACCACTAGCGGGGACAGCTCCTACGAGCAGTACTTC	CASTTSGDSSYEQYF
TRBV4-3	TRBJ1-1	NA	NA	TGCGCCAGCAGCCAAGATACAAGGGAGGAAGCTTCCTTT	CASSQDTREEASF
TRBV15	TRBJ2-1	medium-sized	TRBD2	TGTGCCACCAGCAGAGCTAGCGGCTCCTACAATGAGCAGTTCTTC	CATSRASGSYNEQFF
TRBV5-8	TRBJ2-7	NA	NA	TGTGCCAGCAGCTTGGGCTACGAGCAGTACTTC	CASSLGYEQYF
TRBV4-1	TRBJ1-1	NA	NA	TGCGCCAGCAGCCAACACGCTGTGAACACTGAAGCTTTCTTT	CASSQHAVNTEAFF
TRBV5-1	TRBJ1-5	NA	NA	TGCGCCAGCAGCTTGGACGTGGCTCAGCCCCAGCATTTT	CASSLDVAQPQHF
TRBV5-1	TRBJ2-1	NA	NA	TGCGCCAGCAGCCCCTGGGACCAATACAATGAGCAGTTCTTC	CASSPWDQYNEQFF
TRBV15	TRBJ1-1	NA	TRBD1	TGTGCCACCAGCAGAGAAGGAGGGGGCTACACTGAAGCTTTCTTT	CATSREGGGYTEAFF
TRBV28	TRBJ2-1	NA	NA	TGTGCCAGCAGTTCCTCCCATGATATTGAGCAGTTCTTC	CASSSSHDIEQFF
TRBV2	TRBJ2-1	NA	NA	TGTGCCAGCAGTGAAGTGGGCAATGAGCAGTTCTTC	CASSEVGNEQFF
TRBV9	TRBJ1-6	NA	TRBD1	TGTGCCAGCAGCGTAGGTTCAGGGGGCGGGGTACCCCTCCACTTT	CASSVGSGGGVPLHF
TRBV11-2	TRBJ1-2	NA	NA	TGTGCCAGCAGCCTCACCCGGACGAAGGGCTACACCTTC	CASSLTRTKGYTF
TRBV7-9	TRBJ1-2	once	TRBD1	TGTGCCAGCAGCTCCGGGGGAGGAGGGGGCCTCTATGGCTACACCTTC	CASSSGGGGGLYGYTF
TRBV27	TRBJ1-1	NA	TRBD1	TGTGCCAGCAGTTACGAGACAGGGCTGGGGAACACTGAAGCTTTCTTT	CASSYETGLGNTEAFF
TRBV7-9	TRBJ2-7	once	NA	TGTGCCAGCAACATCGGGACACCCTACGAGCAGTACTTC	CASNIGTPYEQYF
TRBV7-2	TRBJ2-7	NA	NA	TGTGCCAGCAGCTCCGGATACTACGAGCAGTACTTC	CASSSGYYEQYF
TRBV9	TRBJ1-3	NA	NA	TGTGCCAGCAGCGGACCAACTTCTGGAAACACCATATATTTT	CASSGPTSGNTIYF
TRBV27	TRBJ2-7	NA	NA	TGTGCCAGCAGTTTCTTAGGTCGCGAGCAGTACTTC	CASSFLGREQYF
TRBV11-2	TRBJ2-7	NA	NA	TGTGCCAGCAGCTTAGGGGCAGGGGACCCCTACGAGCAGTACTTC	CASSLGAGDPYEQYF
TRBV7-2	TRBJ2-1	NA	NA	TGTGCCAGCAGCCTGGGGCCGAACAGGGAGGCGTTCTTC	CASSLGPNREAFF
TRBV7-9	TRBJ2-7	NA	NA	TGTGCCAGCAGTCTCGGACAGGACTATGAGCAGTACTTC	CASSLGQDYEQYF